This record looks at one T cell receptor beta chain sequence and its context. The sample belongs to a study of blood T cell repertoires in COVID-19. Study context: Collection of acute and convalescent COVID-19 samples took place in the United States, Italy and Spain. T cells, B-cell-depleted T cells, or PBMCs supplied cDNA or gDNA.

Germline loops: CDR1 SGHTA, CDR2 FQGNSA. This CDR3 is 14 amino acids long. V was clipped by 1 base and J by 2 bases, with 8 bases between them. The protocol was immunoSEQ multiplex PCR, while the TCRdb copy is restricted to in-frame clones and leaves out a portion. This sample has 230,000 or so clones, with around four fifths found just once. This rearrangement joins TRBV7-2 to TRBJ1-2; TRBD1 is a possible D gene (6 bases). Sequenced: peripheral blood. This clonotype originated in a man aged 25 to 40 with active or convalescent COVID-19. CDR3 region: CASSLVGANYGYTF. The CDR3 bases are TGTGCCAGCAGCTTAGTGGGGGCAAACTATGGCTACACCTTC. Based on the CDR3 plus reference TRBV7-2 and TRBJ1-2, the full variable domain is GAGVSQSPSNKVTEKGKDVELRCDPISGHTALYWYRQSLGQGLEFLIYFQGNSAPDKSGLPSDRFSAERTGGSVSTLTIQRTQQEDSAVYLCASSLVGANYGYTFGSGTRLTVV.